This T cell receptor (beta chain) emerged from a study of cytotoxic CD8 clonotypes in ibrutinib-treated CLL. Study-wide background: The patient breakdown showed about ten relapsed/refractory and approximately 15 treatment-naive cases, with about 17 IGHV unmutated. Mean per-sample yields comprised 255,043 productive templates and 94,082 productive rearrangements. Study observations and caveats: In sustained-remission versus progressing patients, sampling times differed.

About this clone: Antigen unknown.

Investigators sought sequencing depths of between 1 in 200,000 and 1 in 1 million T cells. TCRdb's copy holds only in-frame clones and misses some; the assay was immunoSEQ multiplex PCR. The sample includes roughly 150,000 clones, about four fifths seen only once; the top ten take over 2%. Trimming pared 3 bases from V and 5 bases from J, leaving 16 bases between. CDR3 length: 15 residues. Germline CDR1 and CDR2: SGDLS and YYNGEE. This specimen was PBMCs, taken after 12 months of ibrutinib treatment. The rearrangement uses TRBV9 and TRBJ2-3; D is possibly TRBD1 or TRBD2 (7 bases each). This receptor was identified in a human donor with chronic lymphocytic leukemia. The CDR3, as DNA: TGTGCCAGCAGCGCAGGGGGGGCCAGTGAAGATACGCAGTATTTT. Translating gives CASSAGGASEDTQYF.